This T cell receptor beta chain was sequenced during a study of regulatory T cells in long-lasting Graves disease. Study-wide findings and caveats: The study found TRBV28, TRBJ1-2 and TRBJ2-5 favored in persistent disease. Persistent patients had more shared public clonotypes (2,741) than new patients (just over 950). No thyroid tissue was studied; the work used peripheral blood only.

The CDR3 sequence is 16 residues long. Germline CDR1 SGDLS, CDR2 YYNGEE. J lost 6 bases, V lost 0 bases, and 3 bases had no gene match. Documented time point: persistent/refractory GD, antithyroid drugs over 5 years with positive TRAb. The TCR library was made from RNA that had been extracted from PBMCs in TRIzol. TCR beta libraries were built with iRepertoire HTBI primers and Arm-PCR of CDR3 regions. TCRdb itself ran the multiplex PCR reads through MiXCR, one entry per CDR3 protein. The sample holds around 400,000 distinct CDR3 sequences; roughly 21% are singletons and the top ten take roughly an eighth. Notes on this clonotype: Its specificity is not known.

The source of this sequence is a female donor with Graves disease. Material: peripheral blood mononuclear cells (PBMCs), obtained when the disease was refractory, from a patient treated with antithyroid drugs. The chain recombines TRBV9 with TRBJ2-2; TRBD2 matches 12 bases. Here the CDR3 DNA reads TGTGCCAGCAGCGTAGGACTAGCGGGAGAGCCCGGGGAGCTGTTTTTT. Translating gives CASSVGLAGEPGELFF.